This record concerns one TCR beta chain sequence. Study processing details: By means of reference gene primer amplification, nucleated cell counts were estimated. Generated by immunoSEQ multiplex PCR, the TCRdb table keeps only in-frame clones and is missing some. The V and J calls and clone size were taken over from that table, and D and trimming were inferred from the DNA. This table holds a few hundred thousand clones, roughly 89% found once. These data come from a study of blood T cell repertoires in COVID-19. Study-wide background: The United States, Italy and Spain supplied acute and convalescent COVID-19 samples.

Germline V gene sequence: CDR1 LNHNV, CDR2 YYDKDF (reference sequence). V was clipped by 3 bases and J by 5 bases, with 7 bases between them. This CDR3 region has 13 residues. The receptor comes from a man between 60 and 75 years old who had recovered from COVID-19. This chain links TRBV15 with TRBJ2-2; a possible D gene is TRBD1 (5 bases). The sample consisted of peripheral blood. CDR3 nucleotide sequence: TGTGCCACCAGCAGCAGGGTAACCGGGGAGCTGTTTTTT. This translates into CATSSRVTGELFF.